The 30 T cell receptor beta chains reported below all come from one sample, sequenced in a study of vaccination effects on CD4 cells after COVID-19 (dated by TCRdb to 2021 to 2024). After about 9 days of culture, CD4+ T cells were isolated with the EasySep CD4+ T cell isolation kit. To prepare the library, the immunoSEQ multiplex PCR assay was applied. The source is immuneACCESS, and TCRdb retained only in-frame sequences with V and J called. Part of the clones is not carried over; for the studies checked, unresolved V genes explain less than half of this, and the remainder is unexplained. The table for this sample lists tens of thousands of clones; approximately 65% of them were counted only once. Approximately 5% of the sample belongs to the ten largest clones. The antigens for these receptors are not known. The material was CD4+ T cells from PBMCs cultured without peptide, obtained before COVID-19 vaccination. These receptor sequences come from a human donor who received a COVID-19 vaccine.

This CDR3 reads CASRGLAGRRETQYF. CDR3 sequence (DNA): TGTGCCAGCAGAGGACTAGCGGGAAGAAGAGAGACCCAGTACTTC. The chain employs TRBV2 and TRBJ2-5, with 12 positions matching TRBD2. This CDR3 is built from 15 residues. With V trimmed by 6 bases and J by 4 bases, 6 bases remained unmatched. Germline V gives CDR1 SNHLY, CDR2 FYNNEI. Using reference TRBV2 and TRBJ2-5 for the parts outside the CDR3, the full variable domain is EPEVTQTPSHQVTQMGQEVILRCVPISNHLYFYWYRQILGQKVEFLVSFYNNEISEKSEIFDDQFSVERPDGSNFTLKIRSTKLEDSAMYFCASRGLAGRRETQYFGPGTRLLVL.

DNA for the CDR3: TGCGCCAGCAGCCATGCCACAGGGGTTTCAGCAACTAATGAAAAACTGTTTTTT. Its translation is CASSHATGVSATNEKLFF. The V call is TRBV4-1, the J call TRBJ1-4; 7 bases match TRBD1. J lost 0 bases, V lost 3 bases, and 10 bases had no gene match. CDR1 is MGHRA and CDR2 is YSYEKL in the germline V gene. The CDR3 has 18 residues.

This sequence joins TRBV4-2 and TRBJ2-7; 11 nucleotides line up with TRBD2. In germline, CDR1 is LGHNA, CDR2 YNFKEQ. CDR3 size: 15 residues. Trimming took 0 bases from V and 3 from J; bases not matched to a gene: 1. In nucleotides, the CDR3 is TGTGCCAGCAGCCAAGATCTAGCGGGGGGCTACGAGCAGTACTTC. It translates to CASSQDLAGGYEQYF.

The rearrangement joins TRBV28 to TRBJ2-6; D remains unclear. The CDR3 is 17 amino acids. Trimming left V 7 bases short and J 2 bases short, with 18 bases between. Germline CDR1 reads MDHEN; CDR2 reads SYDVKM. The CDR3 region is CASTPLGRRTGANVLTF. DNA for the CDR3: TGTGCCAGCACCCCGTTAGGTAGACGCACTGGGGCCAACGTCCTGACTTTC.

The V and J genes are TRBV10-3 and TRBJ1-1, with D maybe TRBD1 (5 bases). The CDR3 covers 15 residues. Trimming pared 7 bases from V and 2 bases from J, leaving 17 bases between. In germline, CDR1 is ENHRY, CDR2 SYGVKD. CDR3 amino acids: CAITPRDDLNTEAFF. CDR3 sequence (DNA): TGTGCCATCACCCCAAGGGACGACTTAAACACTGAAGCTTTCTTT.

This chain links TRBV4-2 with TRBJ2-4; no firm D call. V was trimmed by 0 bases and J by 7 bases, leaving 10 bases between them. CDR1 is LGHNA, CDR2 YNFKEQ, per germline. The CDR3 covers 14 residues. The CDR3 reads CASSQEKLGNIQYF. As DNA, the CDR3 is TGTGCCAGCAGCCAAGAGAAGCTCGGGAACATTCAGTACTTC.

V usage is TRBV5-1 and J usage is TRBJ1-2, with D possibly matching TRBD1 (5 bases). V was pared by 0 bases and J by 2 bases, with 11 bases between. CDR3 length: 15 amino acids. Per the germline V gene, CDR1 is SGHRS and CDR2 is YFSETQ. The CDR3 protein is CASSLGGPSNYGYTF. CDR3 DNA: TGCGCCAGCAGCTTGGGGGGACCGTCAAACTATGGCTACACCTTC. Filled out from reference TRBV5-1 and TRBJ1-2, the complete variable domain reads KAGVTQTPRYLIKTRGQQVTLSCSPISGHRSVSWYQQTPGQGLQFLFEYFSETQRNKGNFPGRFSGRQFSNSRSEMNVSTLELGDSALYLCASSLGGPSNYGYTFGSGTRLTVV.

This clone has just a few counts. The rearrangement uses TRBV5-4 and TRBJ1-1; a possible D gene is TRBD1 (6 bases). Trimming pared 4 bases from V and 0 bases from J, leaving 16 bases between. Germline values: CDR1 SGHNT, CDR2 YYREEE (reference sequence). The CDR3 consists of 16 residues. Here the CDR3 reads CASSLGGALMNTEAFF. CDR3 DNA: TGTGCCAGCAGCCTGGGGGGGGCTCTGATGAACACTGAAGCTTTCTTT.

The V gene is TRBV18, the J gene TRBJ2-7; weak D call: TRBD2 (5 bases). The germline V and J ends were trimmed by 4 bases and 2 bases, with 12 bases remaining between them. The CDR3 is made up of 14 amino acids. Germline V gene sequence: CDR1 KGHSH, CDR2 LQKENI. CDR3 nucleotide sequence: TGTGCCAGCTCACGGGCGGCGGGCACCTACGAGCAGTACTTC. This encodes CASSRAAGTYEQYF.

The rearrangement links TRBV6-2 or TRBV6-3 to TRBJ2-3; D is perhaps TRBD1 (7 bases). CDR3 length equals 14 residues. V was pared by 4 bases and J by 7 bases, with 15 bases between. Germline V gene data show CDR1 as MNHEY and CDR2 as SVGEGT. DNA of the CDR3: TGTGCCAGCAGTTGGCGGGACAGTGGGAATACGCAGTATTTT. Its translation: CASSWRDSGNTQYF.

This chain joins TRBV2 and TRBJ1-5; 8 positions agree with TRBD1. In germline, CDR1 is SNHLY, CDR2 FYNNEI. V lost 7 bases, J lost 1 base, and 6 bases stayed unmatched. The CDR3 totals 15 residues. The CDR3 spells CASNQQGGSNQPQHF. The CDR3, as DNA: TGTGCCAGCAACCAACAGGGGGGAAGCAATCAGCCCCAGCATTTT.

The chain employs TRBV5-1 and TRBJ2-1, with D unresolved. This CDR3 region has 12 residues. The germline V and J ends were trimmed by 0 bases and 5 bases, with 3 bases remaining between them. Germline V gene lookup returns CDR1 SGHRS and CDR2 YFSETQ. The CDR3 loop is CASSLANNEQFF. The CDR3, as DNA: TGCGCCAGCAGCTTGGCCAACAATGAGCAGTTCTTC.

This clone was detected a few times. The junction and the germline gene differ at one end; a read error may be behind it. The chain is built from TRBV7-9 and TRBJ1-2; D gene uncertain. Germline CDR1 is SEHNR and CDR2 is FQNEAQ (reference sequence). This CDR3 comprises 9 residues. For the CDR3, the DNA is TGTGCCAGCAGCTTGGAGACGCCCTTC. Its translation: CASSLETPF.

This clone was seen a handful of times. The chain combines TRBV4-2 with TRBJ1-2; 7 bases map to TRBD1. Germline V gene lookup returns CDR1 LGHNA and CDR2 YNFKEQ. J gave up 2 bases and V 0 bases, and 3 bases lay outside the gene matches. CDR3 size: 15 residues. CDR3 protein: CASSQEAGGNYGYTF. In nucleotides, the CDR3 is TGTGCCAGCAGCCAAGAGGCAGGGGGAAACTATGGCTACACCTTC.

Written as DNA, the CDR3 is TGTGCCAGCACGAGGCGGGACACCGGGGAGCTGTTTTTT. Protein sequence: CASTRRDTGELFF. The chain recombines TRBV6-5 with TRBJ2-2; possible D gene TRBD2, 5 bases. The CDR3 is 13 amino acids. The germline V gene encodes CDR1 MNHEY and CDR2 SVGAGI. Trimming removed 7 bases at V and 3 bases at J, with 9 bases between.

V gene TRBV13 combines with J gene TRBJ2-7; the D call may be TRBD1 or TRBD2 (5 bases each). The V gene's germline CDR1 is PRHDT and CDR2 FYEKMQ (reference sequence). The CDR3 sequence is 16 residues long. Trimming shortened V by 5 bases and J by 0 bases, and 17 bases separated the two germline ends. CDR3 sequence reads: CASSQRRGGNSYEQYF. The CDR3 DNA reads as TGTGCCAGCAGCCAACGTCGGGGCGGCAACTCCTACGAGCAGTACTTC.

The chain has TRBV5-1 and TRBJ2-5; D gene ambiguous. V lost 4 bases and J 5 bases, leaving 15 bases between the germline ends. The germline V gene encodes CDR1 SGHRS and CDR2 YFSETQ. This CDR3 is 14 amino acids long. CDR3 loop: CASSLDGVEETQYF. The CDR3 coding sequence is TGCGCCAGCAGCCTGGATGGTGTAGAGGAGACCCAGTACTTC.

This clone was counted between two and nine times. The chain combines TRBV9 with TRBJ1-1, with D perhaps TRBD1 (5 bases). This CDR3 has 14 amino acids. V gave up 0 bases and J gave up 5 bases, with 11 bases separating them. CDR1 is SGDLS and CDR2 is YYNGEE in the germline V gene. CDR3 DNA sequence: TGTGCCAGCAGCGTAGGCTGGGGGAGAACTGAAGCTTTCTTT. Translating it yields CASSVGWGRTEAFF.

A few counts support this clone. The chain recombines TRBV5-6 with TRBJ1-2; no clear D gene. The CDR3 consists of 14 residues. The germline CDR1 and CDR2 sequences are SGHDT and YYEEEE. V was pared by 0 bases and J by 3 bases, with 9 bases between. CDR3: CASSLGRVDYGYTF. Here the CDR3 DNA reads TGTGCCAGCAGCTTGGGACGGGTTGACTATGGCTACACCTTC.

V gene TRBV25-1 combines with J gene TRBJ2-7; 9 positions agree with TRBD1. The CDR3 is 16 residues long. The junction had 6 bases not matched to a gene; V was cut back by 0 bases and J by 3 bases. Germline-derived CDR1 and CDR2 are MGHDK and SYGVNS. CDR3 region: CASSEYSDRGIYEQYF. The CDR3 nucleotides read TGTGCCAGCAGTGAATATTCAGACAGGGGGATCTACGAGCAGTACTTC.

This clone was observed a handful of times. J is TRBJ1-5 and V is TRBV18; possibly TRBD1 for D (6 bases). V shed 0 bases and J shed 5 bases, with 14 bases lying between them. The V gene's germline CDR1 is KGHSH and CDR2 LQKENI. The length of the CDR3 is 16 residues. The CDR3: CASSPPGRGLYQPQHF. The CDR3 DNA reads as TGTGCCAGCTCACCACCGGGCAGGGGCCTTTATCAGCCCCAGCATTTT.

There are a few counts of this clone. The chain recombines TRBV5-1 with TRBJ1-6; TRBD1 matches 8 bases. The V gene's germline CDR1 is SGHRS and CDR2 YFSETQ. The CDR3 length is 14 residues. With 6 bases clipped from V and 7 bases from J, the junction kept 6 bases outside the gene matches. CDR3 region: CASTLQGGNSPLHF. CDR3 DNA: TGCGCCAGCACCCTACAGGGGGGAAATTCACCCCTCCACTTT. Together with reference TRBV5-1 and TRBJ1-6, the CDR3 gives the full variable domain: KAGVTQTPRYLIKTRGQQVTLSCSPISGHRSVSWYQQTPGQGLQFLFEYFSETQRNKGNFPGRFSGRQFSNSRSEMNVSTLELGDSALYLCASTLQGGNSPLHFGNGTRLTVT.

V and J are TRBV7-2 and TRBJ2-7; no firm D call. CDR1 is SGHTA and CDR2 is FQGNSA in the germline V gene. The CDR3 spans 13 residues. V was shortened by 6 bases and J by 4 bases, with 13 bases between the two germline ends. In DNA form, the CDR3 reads TGTGCCAGCAGTGTCCCTTCCGGTTACGAGCAGTACTTC. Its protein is CASSVPSGYEQYF.

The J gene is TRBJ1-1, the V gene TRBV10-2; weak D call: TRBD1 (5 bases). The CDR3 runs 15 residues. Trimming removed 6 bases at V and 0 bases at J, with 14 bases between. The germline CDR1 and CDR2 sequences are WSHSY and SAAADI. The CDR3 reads CASRSGWDLNTEAFF. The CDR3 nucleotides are TGCGCCAGCAGGTCGGGTTGGGACCTGAACACTGAAGCTTTCTTT.

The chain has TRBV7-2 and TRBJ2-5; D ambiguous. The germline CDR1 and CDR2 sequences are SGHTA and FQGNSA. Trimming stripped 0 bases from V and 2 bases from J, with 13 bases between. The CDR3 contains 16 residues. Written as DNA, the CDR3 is TGTGCCAGCAGCTTAGCGGTCAGCGCGGTGCAAGAGACCCAGTACTTC. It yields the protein CASSLAVSAVQETQYF.

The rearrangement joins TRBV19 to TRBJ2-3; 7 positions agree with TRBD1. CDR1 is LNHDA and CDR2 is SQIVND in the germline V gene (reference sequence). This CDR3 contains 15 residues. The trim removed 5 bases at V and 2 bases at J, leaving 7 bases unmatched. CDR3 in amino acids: CASSPTGASTDTQYF. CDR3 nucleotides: TGTGCCAGTAGTCCTACAGGGGCCTCCACAGATACGCAGTATTTT.

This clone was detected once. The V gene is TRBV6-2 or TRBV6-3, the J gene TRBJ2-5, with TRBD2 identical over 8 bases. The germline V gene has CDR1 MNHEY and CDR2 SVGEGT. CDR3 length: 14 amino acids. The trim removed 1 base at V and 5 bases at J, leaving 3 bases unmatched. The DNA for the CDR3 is TGTGCCAGCAGTTACTTAGCGGGAAGGGAGACCCAGTACTTC. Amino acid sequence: CASSYLAGRETQYF.

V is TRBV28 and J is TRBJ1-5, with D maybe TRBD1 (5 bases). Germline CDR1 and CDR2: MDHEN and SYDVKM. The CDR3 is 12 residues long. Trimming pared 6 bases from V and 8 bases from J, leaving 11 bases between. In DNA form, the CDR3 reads TGTGCCAGCAGGGGGACTGTCGAGCCCCAGCATTTT. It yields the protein CASRGTVEPQHF.

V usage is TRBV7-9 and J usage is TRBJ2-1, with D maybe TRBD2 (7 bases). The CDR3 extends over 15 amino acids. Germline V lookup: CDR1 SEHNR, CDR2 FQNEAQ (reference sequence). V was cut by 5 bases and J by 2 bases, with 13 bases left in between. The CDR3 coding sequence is TGTGCCAGCAGCCCCGGCGGGGGCCCCTACAATGAGCAGTTCTTC. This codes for CASSPGGGPYNEQFF.

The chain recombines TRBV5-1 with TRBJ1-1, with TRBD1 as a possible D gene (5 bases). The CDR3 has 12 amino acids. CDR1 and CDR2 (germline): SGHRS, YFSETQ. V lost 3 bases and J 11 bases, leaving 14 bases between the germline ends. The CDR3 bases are TGCGCCAGCAGCTGGGGCGGATCCCTGGCTTTCTTT. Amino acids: CASSWGGSLAFF.